This T cell receptor beta chain was sequenced in a study of cytomegalovirus exposure and HLA in healthy donors. V shed 0 bases and J 8 bases; nucleotides not matched to a gene: 15. This CDR3 spans 16 amino acids. CDR1 SQVTM and CDR2 ANQGSEA come from the germline V gene. Broader study findings: An analysis done earlier found most TCR beta V segments productive about 87% or about 30% of the time. The availability of immune exposure information extended only to CMV serostatus.

Both 60 Vbeta primers and 13 Jbeta primers went into the PCR. Generated by immunoSEQ multiplex PCR, the TCRdb table keeps only in-frame clones and is missing some. The sample lists about 130,000 clones, 83% occurring once. As regards this clone: Its antigen is unidentified.

V and J are TRBV29-1 and TRBJ1-2; 7 nucleotides align to TRBD1. Sequenced sample: PBMCs. The sequence was obtained from a man between 18 and 35 years old in good health and CMV-seropositive. The CDR3 DNA follows: TGCAGCGTTGAAGAAGGTTATCACAGGGGAAAAGAGGGCTACACCTTC. Translating gives CSVEEGYHRGKEGYTF.